A single sample gave rise to the 12 T cell receptor beta chains below, sequenced in a study of blood T cell repertoires in COVID-19. TCRdb keeps only in-frame clones here, not all; method: immunoSEQ multiplex PCR. The sample lists roughly 200,000 clones, around nine tenths occurring once. The material sequenced was peripheral blood. These receptors were taken from a man aged 60 to 69 who had recovered from COVID-19.

The genes are TRBV5-1 and TRBJ1-2; TRBD1 agrees at 7 bases. The CDR3 spans 15 residues. The trim removed 0 bases at V and 7 bases at J, leaving 9 bases unmatched. CDR1 and CDR2 (germline): SGHRS, YFSETQ. The CDR3 reads CASSLDEGALGGYTF. DNA for the CDR3: TGCGCCAGCAGCTTGGATGAGGGGGCTTTGGGTGGCTACACCTTC.

The chain uses TRBV7-9 and TRBJ1-5; 8 nucleotides match TRBD1. V shed 7 bases, J shed 4 bases, and the junction held 12 bases outside the gene matches. The CDR3 runs 16 residues. Germline values: CDR1 SEHNR, CDR2 FQNEAQ (reference sequence). CDR3 nucleotide sequence: TGTGCCAGCACCATAGGGGCTACAGGGGGTAATCAGCCCCAGCATTTT. It codes for CASTIGATGGNQPQHF.

The chain links TRBV6-5 to TRBJ2-5; D call uncertain. Germline V gene sequence: CDR1 MNHEY, CDR2 SVGAGI. The CDR3 is made up of 12 amino acids. Trimming pared 10 bases from V and 0 bases from J, leaving 9 bases between. Written as DNA, the CDR3 is TGTGCCACCAGACTGGACCAAGAGACCCAGTACTTC. This codes for CATRLDQETQYF.

The chain joins TRBV11-2 to TRBJ2-3; 16 bases are shared with TRBD2. This CDR3 has 19 residues. CDR1 and CDR2 (germline): SGHAT, FQNNGV. J lost 5 bases, V lost 5 bases, and 13 bases had no gene match. This chain's CDR3 is CASSPYPGTSGRAGDTQYF. The CDR3 DNA reads TGTGCCAGCAGCCCATACCCCGGGACTAGCGGGAGGGCGGGAGATACGCAGTATTTT.

This clone showed up just a few times. The chain uses TRBV7-9 and TRBJ1-6, with unresolved D. Germline V gene data show CDR1 as SEHNR and CDR2 as FQNEAQ (reference sequence). This CDR3 is 12 amino acids long. V was clipped by 3 bases and J by 8 bases, with 5 bases between them. The CDR3 protein is CASSFGDSPLHF. CDR3 bases: TGTGCCAGCAGCTTCGGGGATTCACCCCTCCACTTT.

The V and J genes are TRBV4-2 and TRBJ2-1; a possible D gene is TRBD2 (7 bases). The CDR3 consists of 17 residues. V shed 0 bases and J shed 2 bases, with 14 bases lying between them. Per germline, CDR1 LGHNA and CDR2 YNFKEQ. This chain's CDR3 is CASSQDLGGRAYNEQFF. CDR3 DNA sequence: TGTGCCAGCAGCCAAGATTTAGGGGGGAGGGCCTACAATGAGCAGTTCTTC.

The chain joins TRBV7-3 to TRBJ1-5; possibly TRBD1 for D (5 bases). The CDR3 sequence is 18 residues long. The V end lost 5 bases, the J end lost 6 bases, and 26 bases lay between the germline ends. The germline V gene has CDR1 SGHTA and CDR2 FQGTGA. CDR3 DNA: TGTGCCAGCAGCCCTAACCTTGGACATATCTCAGCAAGTCAGCCCCAGCATTTT. Encoded protein: CASSPNLGHISASQPQHF.

In its sample, this clone was seen once. The V call is TRBV4-3, the J call TRBJ1-1, with D perhaps TRBD1 (5 bases). The CDR3 runs to 16 residues. Between the trimmed V and J ends, which lost 4 bases and 1 base, there was a span of 16 bases. The germline CDR1 and CDR2 sequences are LGHNA and YSLEER. The CDR3 region is CASSLIPGGGNTEAFF. The CDR3 DNA sequence: TGCGCCAGCAGCCTTATCCCCGGGGGAGGGAACACTGAAGCTTTCTTT.

This clone was recorded at least ten times. The CDR3 coding sequence is TGTGCCAGCAGCGCCCAGGGGTTTGACACCATATATTTT. Protein sequence: CASSAQGFDTIYF. The chain has TRBV5-4 and TRBJ1-3; the D gene is possibly TRBD1 (6 bases). Germline lookup yields CDR1 SGHNT and CDR2 YYREEE (reference sequence). The CDR3 loop spans 13 amino acids. The ends were cut back, 4 bases at V and 8 bases at J, with 13 bases in the middle.

The rearrangement joins TRBV6-1 to TRBJ1-2, with D unresolved. This CDR3 is built from 12 residues. Deletions cut 2 bases from V and 4 bases from J, with 5 bases between. Looked up from germline, CDR1 is MNHNS and CDR2 is SASEGT. CDR3 in DNA: TGTGCCAGCAGTGAACTCCCCTATGGCTACACCTTC. Residues: CASSELPYGYTF.

The J gene is TRBJ1-2, the V gene TRBV27; D perhaps matches TRBD1 (6 bases). V lost 2 bases to trimming and J lost 3 bases, with 7 bases between them. Per the germline V gene, CDR1 is MNHEY and CDR2 is SMNVEV (reference sequence). The CDR3 contains 13 residues. The CDR3 loop reads CASSLGTHYGYTF. In nucleotides, the CDR3 is TGTGCCAGCAGTTTAGGGACACACTATGGCTACACCTTC.

The CDR3 DNA reads TGCGCCAGCAGCCCCCAGGGGGCTATTGGAGTGAATGAGCAGTTCTTC. Translating gives CASSPQGAIGVNEQFF. The J gene is TRBJ2-1, the V gene TRBV5-1; the match to TRBD1 covers 8 bases. CDR3 length equals 16 residues. V dropped 4 bases and J dropped 7; count of bases not matched to a gene: 13. Germline V gene lookup returns CDR1 SGHRS and CDR2 YFSETQ.